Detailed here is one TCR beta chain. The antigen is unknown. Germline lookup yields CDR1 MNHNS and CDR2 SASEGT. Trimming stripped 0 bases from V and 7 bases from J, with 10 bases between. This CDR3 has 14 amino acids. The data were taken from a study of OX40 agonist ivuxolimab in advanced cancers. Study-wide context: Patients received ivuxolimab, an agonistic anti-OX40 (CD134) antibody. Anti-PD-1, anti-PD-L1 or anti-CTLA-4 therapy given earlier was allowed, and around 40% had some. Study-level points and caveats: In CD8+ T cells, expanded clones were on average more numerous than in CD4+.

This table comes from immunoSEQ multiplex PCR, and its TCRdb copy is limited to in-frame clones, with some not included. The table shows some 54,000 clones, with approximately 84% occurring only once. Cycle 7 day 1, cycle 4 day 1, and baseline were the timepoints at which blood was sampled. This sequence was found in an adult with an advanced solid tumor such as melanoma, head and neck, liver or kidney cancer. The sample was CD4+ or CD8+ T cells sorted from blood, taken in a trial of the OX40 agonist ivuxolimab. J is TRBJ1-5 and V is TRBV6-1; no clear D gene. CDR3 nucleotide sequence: TGTGCCAGCAGTGAAGCAGGGCCCCCGCAGCCCCAGCATTTT. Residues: CASSEAGPPQPQHF.